What follows are 22 T cell receptor beta chains derived from one specimen sequenced in a study of cytomegalovirus exposure and HLA in healthy donors. PCR involved 60 Vbeta and 13 Jbeta primers. Data came from immunoSEQ multiplex PCR; TCRdb stores just in-frame clones and leaves some out. The sample records over 150,000 clones, 85% being singletons. The sequencing input was PBMCs. These receptors came from a boy aged 2 to 10 in good health and CMV-seronegative.

V and J are TRBV18 and TRBJ1-1; D unresolved. The germline V gene encodes CDR1 KGHSH and CDR2 LQKENI. The ends were cut back, 5 bases at V and 1 base at J, with 5 bases in the middle. The CDR3 runs 12 residues. CDR3 nucleotide sequence: TGTGCCAGCTCAACAGCGAACACTGAAGCTTTCTTT. This translates into CASSTANTEAFF.

The V gene is TRBV27, the J gene TRBJ1-1, with TRBD1 matching over 7 bases. The CDR3 loop spans 14 amino acids. Looked up from germline, CDR1 is MNHEY and CDR2 is SMNVEV (reference sequence). The V gene end was trimmed by 9 bases and the J gene end by 0 bases; junction bases not matched to a gene: 7. In nucleotides, the CDR3 is TGTGCCAGTTCCCTCGACAGGGTGAACACTGAAGCTTTCTTT. Translated, it gives CASSLDRVNTEAFF.

This clone was seen only once. The rearrangement uses TRBV2 and TRBJ2-7; possible D gene TRBD1, 5 bases. CDR1 is SNHLY, CDR2 FYNNEI, per germline. The V gene lost 0 bases and the J gene lost 0 bases, with 9 bases spanning the gap. This CDR3 has 15 residues. CDR3 in DNA: TGTGCCAGCAGTGAAGCGGGGCTAGTCTCCTACGAGCAGTACTTC. Encoded protein: CASSEAGLVSYEQYF.

The genes are TRBV7-6 and TRBJ2-3, with D tentatively TRBD2 (5 bases). V gave up 8 bases and J gave up 1 base, with 10 bases separating them. The CDR3 length is 13 residues. Germline V gene lookup returns CDR1 SGHVS and CDR2 FNYEAQ. In DNA, the CDR3 is TGTGCCAGCGGAACTAGTCGCACAGATACGCAGTATTTT. As protein: CASGTSRTDTQYF.

The chain uses TRBV5-8 and TRBJ1-2; TRBD1 agrees at 8 bases. Trimming at V came to 1 base and at J to 1 base, leaving 3 bases not matched to a gene. Germline loops: CDR1 SGHTS, CDR2 YDEGEE. The CDR3 is 15 residues long. The CDR3, as DNA: TGTGCCAGCAGCTTGATACAGGGGGATAACTATGGCTACACCTTC. Protein sequence: CASSLIQGDNYGYTF.

This chain joins TRBV28 and TRBJ2-1; 8 positions match TRBD1. This CDR3 contains 15 residues. J gave up 7 bases and V 5 bases, and 10 bases lay outside the gene matches. Per the germline V gene, CDR1 is MDHEN and CDR2 is SYDVKM. The DNA of the CDR3 is TGTGCCAGCAGTCCCCCGACAGGGGCGAAGAATGAGCAGTTCTTC. It translates to CASSPPTGAKNEQFF. The full variable domain, its missing parts supplied by reference TRBV28 and TRBJ2-1, is DVKVTQSSRYLVKRTGEKVFLECVQDMDHENMFWYRQDPGLGLRLIYFSYDVKMKEKGDIPEGYSVSREKKERFSLILESASTNQTSMYLCASSPPTGAKNEQFFGPGTRLTVL.

This clone appeared once. This sequence joins TRBV6-5 and TRBJ2-5; 9 bases map to TRBD2. This CDR3 region has 14 residues. J lost 2 bases, V lost 6 bases, and 4 bases had no gene match. CDR1 is MNHEY, CDR2 SVGAGI, per germline. CDR3 DNA: TGTGCCAGCAGAGCTAGCGGGATACAAGAGACCCAGTACTTC. Protein sequence: CASRASGIQETQYF.

This clone appeared a single time. The chain employs TRBV7-9 and TRBJ2-7; tentative D call: TRBD2 (7 bases). Trimming shortened V by 5 bases and J by 6 bases, and 11 bases separated the two germline ends. Germline V gene lookup returns CDR1 SEHNR and CDR2 FQNEAQ (reference sequence). The CDR3 runs 12 residues. The CDR3 loop is CASSLGGREQYF. Here the CDR3 DNA reads TGTGCCAGCAGCCTGGGGGGGCGCGAGCAGTACTTC.

The sample holds one count of this clone. This chain uses TRBV6-1 with TRBJ1-1; 7 bases map to TRBD1. The CDR3 length is 14 residues. CDR1 is MNHNS, CDR2 SASEGT, per germline. Trimming cost V 5 bases and J 4 bases; bases outside gene matches: 7. The CDR3 nucleotides read TGTGCCAGCAGTAGCCGGGACAGCAGCACTGAAGCTTTCTTT. It translates to CASSSRDSSTEAFF.

This CDR3 reads CASSRRTGGNQPQHF. In DNA form, the CDR3 reads TGTGCCAGCAGCCGGAGGACAGGGGGCAATCAGCCCCAGCATTTT. The genes are TRBV28 and TRBJ1-5; TRBD1 aligns across 9 bases. The CDR3 runs 15 residues. With 6 bases clipped from V and 2 bases from J, the junction kept 5 bases outside the gene matches. The germline gives CDR1 MDHEN, CDR2 SYDVKM.

This chain connects TRBV14 to TRBJ2-3, with D maybe TRBD1 (6 bases). Trimming cost V 4 bases and J 7 bases, with 15 bases left between them. Germline CDR1 SGHDN, CDR2 FVKESK. There are 14 residues in the CDR3. The CDR3 sequence is CASSRTGFAYTQYF. In DNA, the CDR3 is TGTGCCAGCAGCCGAACAGGGTTCGCATATACGCAGTATTTT.

The chain combines TRBV5-8 with TRBJ1-1; a possible D gene is TRBD1 (6 bases). V lost 7 bases and J 0 bases, leaving 16 bases between the germline ends. The germline gives CDR1 SGHTS, CDR2 YDEGEE. This CDR3 has 15 residues. In DNA form, the CDR3 reads TGTGCCAGCCGTGTCAGGGGCACATTGAACACTGAAGCTTTCTTT. Translation gives CASRVRGTLNTEAFF.

The DNA for the CDR3 is TGTGCCAGCAGTTCCCGAGGAGGGGCCGTCGACACTGAAGCTTTCTTT. Protein sequence: CASSSRGGAVDTEAFF. The chain recombines TRBV27 with TRBJ1-1, with a tentative D call TRBD1 (5 bases). CDR1 MNHEY and CDR2 SMNVEV come from the germline V gene (reference sequence). The CDR3 runs to 16 residues. V lost 4 bases, J lost 3 bases, and 18 bases lay in between.

The rearrangement uses TRBV9 and TRBJ2-7; 8 nucleotides agree with TRBD1. This CDR3 is built from 12 residues. Germline loops: CDR1 SGDLS, CDR2 YYNGEE. Unmatched junction bases numbered 7, after V lost 7 bases and J lost 7 bases. DNA for the CDR3: TGTGCCAGCGGAGGACAGGGCCGAGAGCAGTACTTC. Translated: CASGGQGREQYF.

The V call is TRBV11-1, the J call TRBJ2-5, with D perhaps matching TRBD1 (5 bases). CDR1 and CDR2 (germline): SGHAT, FQDESV (reference sequence). CDR3 length equals 14 residues. V lost 4 bases to trimming and J lost 0 bases, with 9 bases between them. The chain's CDR3 is CASSSRVDQETQYF. CDR3 DNA sequence: TGTGCCAGCAGCTCCAGGGTGGACCAAGAGACCCAGTACTTC. Supplemented by reference TRBV11-1 and TRBJ2-5, the full variable domain reads EAEVAQSPRYKITEKSQAVAFWCDPISGHATLYWYRQILGQGPELLVQFQDESVVDDSQLPKDRFSAERLKGVDSTLKIQPAELGDSAMYLCASSSRVDQETQYFGPGTRLLVL.

The V call is TRBV15, the J call TRBJ2-6; 7 bases fit TRBD2. The ends lost 5 bases at V and 6 bases at J; junction bases unmatched: 7. The CDR3 has 15 residues. Germline V gene sequence: CDR1 LNHNV, CDR2 YYDKDF (reference sequence). The CDR3 here is CATSAEGGEANVLTF. The CDR3 bases are TGTGCCACCAGCGCAGAGGGAGGGGAGGCCAACGTCCTGACTTTC.

This clone was seen a handful of times. The chain employs TRBV2 and TRBJ2-5, with TRBD1 matching over 10 bases. Unmatched junction bases numbered 13, after V lost 5 bases and J lost 4 bases. Germline CDR1 SNHLY, CDR2 FYNNEI. The CDR3 contains 17 residues. This chain's CDR3 is CASSTGTGVGSGETQYF. CDR3 coding DNA: TGTGCCAGCAGTACCGGGACAGGGGTCGGCAGCGGAGAGACCCAGTACTTC.

This chain uses TRBV28 with TRBJ2-1; 8 bases are shared with TRBD1. Germline trimming cut 7 bases from V and 4 bases from J; bases unmatched to any gene: 12. The CDR3 consists of 16 residues. The germline V gene encodes CDR1 MDHEN and CDR2 SYDVKM. CDR3 in amino acids: CASTPGTGKSYNEQFF. For the CDR3, the DNA is TGTGCCAGCACCCCAGGGACAGGCAAAAGTTACAATGAGCAGTTCTTC.

The chain has TRBV6-1 and TRBJ2-7, with TRBD1 as a possible D gene (5 bases). Germline V gene lookup returns CDR1 MNHNS and CDR2 SASEGT. Trimming stripped 2 bases from V and 1 base from J, with 15 bases between. CDR3 size: 16 residues. The CDR3: CASSELRTILSYEQYV. CDR3 sequence (DNA): TGTGCCAGCAGTGAACTCCGGACAATCCTTTCCTACGAGCAGTACGTC.

J is TRBJ2-5 and V is TRBV11-3; 8 bases line up with TRBD1. The V gene's germline CDR1 is SGHNT and CDR2 YENEEA. The CDR3 covers 15 residues. Germline trimming cut 2 bases from V and 4 bases from J; bases unmatched to any gene: 6. This chain's CDR3 is CASSLTPGGVETQYF. The CDR3 DNA reads as TGTGCCAGCAGCTTAACTCCAGGGGGCGTAGAGACCCAGTACTTC.

The gene calls are TRBV18 and TRBJ1-4; TRBD1 matches 8 bases. Per germline, CDR1 KGHSH and CDR2 LQKENI. This CDR3 has 15 amino acids. V was pared by 1 base and J by 8 bases, with 6 bases of the junction left unmatched. In DNA, the CDR3 is TGTGCCAGCTCACCACATGGCAGGGGGCAAGAAAAACTGTTTTTT. It translates to CASSPHGRGQEKLFF.

A single count supports this clone. V usage is TRBV11-2 and J usage is TRBJ2-1; 7 positions agree with TRBD2. Unmatched junction bases numbered 13, after V lost 3 bases and J lost 8 bases. Germline CDR1 and CDR2: SGHAT and FQNNGV. The CDR3 consists of 16 residues. The CDR3: CASSFSGTTPRDEQFF. The CDR3 region has the DNA TGTGCCAGCAGCTTCTCCGGGACTACGCCGAGGGATGAGCAGTTCTTC.